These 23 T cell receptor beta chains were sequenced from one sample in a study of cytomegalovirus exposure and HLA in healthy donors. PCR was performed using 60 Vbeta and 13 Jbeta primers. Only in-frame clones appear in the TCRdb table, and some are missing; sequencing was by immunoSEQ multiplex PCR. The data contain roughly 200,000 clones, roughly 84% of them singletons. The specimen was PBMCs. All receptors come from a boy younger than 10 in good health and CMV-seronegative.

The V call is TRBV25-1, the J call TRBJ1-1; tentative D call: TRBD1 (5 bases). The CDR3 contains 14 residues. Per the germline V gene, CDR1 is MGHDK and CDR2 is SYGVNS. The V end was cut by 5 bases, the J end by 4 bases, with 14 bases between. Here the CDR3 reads CASSPKGLSTEAFF. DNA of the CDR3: TGTGCCAGCAGTCCCAAGGGGTTGAGCACTGAAGCTTTCTTT.

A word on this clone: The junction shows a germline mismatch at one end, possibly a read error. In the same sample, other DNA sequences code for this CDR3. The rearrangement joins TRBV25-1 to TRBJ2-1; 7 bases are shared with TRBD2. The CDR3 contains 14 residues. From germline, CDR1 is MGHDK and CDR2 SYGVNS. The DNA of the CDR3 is TGTGCTAGCAGAAGCGGGGCACAATACAATGAGCAGTTCTTC. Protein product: CASRSGAQYNEQFF.

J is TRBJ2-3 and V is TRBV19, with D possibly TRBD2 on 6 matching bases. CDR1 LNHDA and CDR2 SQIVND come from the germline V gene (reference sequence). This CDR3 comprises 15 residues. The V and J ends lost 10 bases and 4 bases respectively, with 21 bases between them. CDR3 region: CATSAPGGLADTQYF. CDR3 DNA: TGTGCCACCTCAGCGCCCGGGGGTCTGGCAGATACGCAGTATTTT.

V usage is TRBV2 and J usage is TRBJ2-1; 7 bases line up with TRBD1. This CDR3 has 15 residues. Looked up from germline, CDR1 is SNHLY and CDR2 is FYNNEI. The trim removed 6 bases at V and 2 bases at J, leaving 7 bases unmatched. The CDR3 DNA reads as TGTGCCAGCAGGGGGGAAACAGGGGCCTACAATGAGCAGTTCTTC. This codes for CASRGETGAYNEQFF.

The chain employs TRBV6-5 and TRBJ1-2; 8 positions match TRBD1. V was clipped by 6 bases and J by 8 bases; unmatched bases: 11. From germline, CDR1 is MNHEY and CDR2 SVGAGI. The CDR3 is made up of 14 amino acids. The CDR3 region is CASRPDRGPIGYTF. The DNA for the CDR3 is TGTGCCAGCAGACCTGACAGGGGTCCCATCGGCTACACCTTC.

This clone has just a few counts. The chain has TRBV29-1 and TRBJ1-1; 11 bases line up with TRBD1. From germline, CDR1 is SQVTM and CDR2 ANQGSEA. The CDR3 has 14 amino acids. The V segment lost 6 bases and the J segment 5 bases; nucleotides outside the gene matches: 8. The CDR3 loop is CSVGKGTGGTEAFF. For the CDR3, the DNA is TGCAGCGTAGGGAAAGGGACAGGGGGGACTGAAGCTTTCTTT.

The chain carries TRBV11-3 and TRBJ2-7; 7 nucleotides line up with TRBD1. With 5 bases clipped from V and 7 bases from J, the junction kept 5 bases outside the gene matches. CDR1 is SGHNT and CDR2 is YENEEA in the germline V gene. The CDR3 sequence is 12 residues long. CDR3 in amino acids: CASSTGQAEQYF. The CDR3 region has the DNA TGTGCCAGCAGCACCGGACAGGCAGAGCAGTACTTC. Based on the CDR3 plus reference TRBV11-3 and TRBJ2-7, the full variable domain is EAGVVQSPRYKIIEKKQPVAFWCNPISGHNTLYWYLQNLGQGPELLIRYENEEAVDDSQLPKDRFSAERLKGVDSTLKIQPAELGDSAVYLCASSTGQAEQYFGPGTRLTVT.

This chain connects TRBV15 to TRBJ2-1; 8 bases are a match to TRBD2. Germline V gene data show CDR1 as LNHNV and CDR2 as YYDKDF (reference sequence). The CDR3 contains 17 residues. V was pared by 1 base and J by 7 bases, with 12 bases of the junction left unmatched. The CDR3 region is CATSRGFPAGAGNEQFF. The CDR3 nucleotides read TGTGCCACCAGCAGAGGCTTCCCAGCGGGGGCTGGGAATGAGCAGTTCTTC.

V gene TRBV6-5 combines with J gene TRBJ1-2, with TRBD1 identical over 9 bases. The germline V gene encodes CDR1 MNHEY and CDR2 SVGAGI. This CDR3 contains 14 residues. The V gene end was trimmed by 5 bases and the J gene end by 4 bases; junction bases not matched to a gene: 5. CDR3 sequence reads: CASSTGTGTYGYTF. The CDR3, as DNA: TGTGCCAGCAGTACTGGGACAGGGACCTATGGCTACACCTTC.

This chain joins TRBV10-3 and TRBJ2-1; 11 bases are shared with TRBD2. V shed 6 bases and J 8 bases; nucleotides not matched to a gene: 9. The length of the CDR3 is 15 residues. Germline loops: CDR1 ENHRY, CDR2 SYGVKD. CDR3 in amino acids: CAISPTSGRTDEQFF. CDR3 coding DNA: TGTGCCATCAGCCCAACTAGCGGGAGAACGGATGAGCAGTTCTTC.

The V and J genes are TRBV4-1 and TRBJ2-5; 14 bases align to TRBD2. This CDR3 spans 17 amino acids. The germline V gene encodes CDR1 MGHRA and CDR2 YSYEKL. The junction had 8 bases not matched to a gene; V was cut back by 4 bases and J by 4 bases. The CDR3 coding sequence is TGCGCCAGCAGCCCGGGACTAGCGGGGGCCGAATTAGAGACCCAGTACTTC. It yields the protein CASSPGLAGAELETQYF.

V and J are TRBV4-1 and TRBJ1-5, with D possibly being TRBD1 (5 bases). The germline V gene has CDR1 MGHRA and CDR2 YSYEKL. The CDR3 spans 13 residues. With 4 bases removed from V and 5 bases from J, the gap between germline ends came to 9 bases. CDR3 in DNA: TGCGCCAGCAGCCTGGGGGGTGATCAGCCCCAGCATTTT. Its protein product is CASSLGGDQPQHF.

The CDR3 DNA reads as TGTGCCAGTAGTATCGTGGGGCGAGAGACCCAGTACTTC. Translating it yields CASSIVGRETQYF. J is TRBJ2-5 and V is TRBV19; TRBD1 is a possible D gene (5 bases). This CDR3 comprises 13 residues. Germline lookup yields CDR1 LNHDA and CDR2 SQIVND (reference sequence). With 3 bases removed from V and 4 bases from J, the gap between germline ends came to 9 bases.

The chain's CDR3 is CAWTPERDYEQYF. CDR3 DNA sequence: TGTGCCTGGACCCCCGAGCGAGACTACGAGCAGTACTTC. The chain has TRBV30 and TRBJ2-7; D gene unclear. V was trimmed by 4 bases and J by 3 bases, leaving 13 bases between them. Germline-derived CDR1 and CDR2 are GTSNPN and SVGIG (reference sequence). The CDR3 totals 13 residues.

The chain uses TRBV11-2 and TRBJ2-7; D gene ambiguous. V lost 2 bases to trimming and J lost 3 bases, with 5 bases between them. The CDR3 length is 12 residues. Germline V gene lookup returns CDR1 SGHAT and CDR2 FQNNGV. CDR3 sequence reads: CASSLRGYEQYF. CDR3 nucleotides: TGTGCCAGCAGCTTACGCGGCTACGAGCAGTACTTC.

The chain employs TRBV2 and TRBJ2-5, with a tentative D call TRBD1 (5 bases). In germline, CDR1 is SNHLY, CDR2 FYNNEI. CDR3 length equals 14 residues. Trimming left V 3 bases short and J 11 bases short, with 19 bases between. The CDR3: CASSDYGAAQEQYF. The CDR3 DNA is TGTGCCAGCAGTGATTATGGGGCCGCCCAGGAGCAGTACTTC.

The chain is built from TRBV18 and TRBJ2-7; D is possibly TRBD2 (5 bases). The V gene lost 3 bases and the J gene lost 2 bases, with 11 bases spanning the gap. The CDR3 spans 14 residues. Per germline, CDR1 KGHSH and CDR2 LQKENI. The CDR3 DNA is TGTGCCAGCTCACCTGGCGCGGGCGCCTACGAGCAGTACTTC. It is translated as CASSPGAGAYEQYF.

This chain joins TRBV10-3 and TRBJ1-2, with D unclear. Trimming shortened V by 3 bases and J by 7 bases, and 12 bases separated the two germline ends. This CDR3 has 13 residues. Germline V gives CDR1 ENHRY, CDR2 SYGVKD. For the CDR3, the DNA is TGTGCCATCAGTGAAGGCACAACGGGTGGCTACACCTTC. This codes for CAISEGTTGGYTF.

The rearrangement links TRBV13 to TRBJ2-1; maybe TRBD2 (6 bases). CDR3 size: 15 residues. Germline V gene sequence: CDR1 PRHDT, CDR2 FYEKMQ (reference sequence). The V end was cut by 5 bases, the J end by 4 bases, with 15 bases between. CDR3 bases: TGTGCCAGCAGCCCCGGGGGAATAGGGTACAATGAGCAGTTCTTC. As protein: CASSPGGIGYNEQFF.

The CDR3 is CASSLGTGAVYEQYF. The DNA for the CDR3 is TGTGCCAGCAGCTTAGGGACAGGGGCGGTATACGAGCAGTACTTC. This chain connects TRBV7-6 to TRBJ2-7; TRBD1 aligns across 9 bases. Germline loops: CDR1 SGHVS, CDR2 FNYEAQ. V shed 1 base, J shed 4 bases, and the junction held 5 bases outside the gene matches. The CDR3 has 15 amino acids.

The CDR3 loop is CASSPQLPASGRNEQYF. CDR3 in DNA: TGTGCCAGCAGCCCACAACTCCCGGCTAGCGGGCGCAACGAGCAGTACTTC. V gene TRBV11-2 combines with J gene TRBJ2-7; 8 bases match TRBD2. Trimming at V came to 5 bases and at J to 5 bases, leaving 17 bases not matched to a gene. This CDR3 region has 17 residues. In germline, CDR1 is SGHAT, CDR2 FQNNGV.

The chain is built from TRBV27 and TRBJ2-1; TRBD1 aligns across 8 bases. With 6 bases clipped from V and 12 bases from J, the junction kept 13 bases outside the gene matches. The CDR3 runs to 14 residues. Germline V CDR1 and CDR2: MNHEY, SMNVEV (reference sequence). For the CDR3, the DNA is TGTGCCAGCAGGAATAACAGGGGGTTAGTCGGGCAGTTCTTC. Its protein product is CASRNNRGLVGQFF.

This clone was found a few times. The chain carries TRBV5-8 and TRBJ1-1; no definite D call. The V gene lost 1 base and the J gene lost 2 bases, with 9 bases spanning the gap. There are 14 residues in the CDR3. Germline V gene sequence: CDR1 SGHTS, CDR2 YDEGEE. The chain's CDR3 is CASSLWQDNTEAFF. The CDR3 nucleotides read TGTGCCAGCAGCTTGTGGCAGGATAACACTGAAGCTTTCTTT.